This T cell receptor (beta chain) was identified in a study of technical replicates of blood from a handful of donors. This clone was seen only once. J lost 5 bases, V lost 4 bases, and 8 bases had no gene match. The germline V gene has CDR1 LGHNA and CDR2 YNFKEQ. The CDR3 sequence is 15 residues long. Measured with immunoSEQ multiplex PCR; TCRdb has only the in-frame clones, and not every one. The sample consists of approximately 89,000 clones, over 90% of them appearing once. The V and J genes are TRBV4-2 and TRBJ2-3; 8 bases are shared with TRBD2. This TCR was recovered from a human donor in good health. The sample consisted of T cells isolated from PBMCs. The CDR3 bases are TGTGCCAGCAGCCCAGACAAGCGGGAGATAGATACGCAGTATTTT. As protein: CASSPDKREIDTQYF.